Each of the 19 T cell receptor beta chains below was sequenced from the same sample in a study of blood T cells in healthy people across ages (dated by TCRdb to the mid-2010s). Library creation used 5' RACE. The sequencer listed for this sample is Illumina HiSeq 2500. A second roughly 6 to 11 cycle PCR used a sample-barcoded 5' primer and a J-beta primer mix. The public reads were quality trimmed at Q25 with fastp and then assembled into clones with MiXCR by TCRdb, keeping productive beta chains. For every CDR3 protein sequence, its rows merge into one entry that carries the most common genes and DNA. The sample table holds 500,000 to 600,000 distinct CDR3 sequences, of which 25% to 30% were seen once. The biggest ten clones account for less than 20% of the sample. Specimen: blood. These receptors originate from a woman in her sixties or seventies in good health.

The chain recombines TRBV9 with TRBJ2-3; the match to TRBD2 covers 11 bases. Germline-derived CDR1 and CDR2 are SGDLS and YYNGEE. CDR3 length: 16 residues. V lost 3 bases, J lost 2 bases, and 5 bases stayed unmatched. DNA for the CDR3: TGTGCCAGCAGCGCGATAGCGGGGGGGGCCACAGATACGCAGTATTTT. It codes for CASSAIAGGATDTQYF.

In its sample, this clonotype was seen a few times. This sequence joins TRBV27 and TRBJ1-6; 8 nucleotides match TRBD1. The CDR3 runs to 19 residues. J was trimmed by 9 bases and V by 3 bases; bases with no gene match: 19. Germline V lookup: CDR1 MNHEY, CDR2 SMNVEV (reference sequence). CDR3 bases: TGTGCCAGCAGTTTTATTCCCGGGACAGGCAGGGACCATACTTCACCCCTCCACTTT. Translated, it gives CASSFIPGTGRDHTSPLHF.

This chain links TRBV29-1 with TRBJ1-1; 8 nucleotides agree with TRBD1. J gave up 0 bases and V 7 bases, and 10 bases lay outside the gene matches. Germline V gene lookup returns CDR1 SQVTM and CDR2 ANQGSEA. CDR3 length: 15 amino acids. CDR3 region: CSASPGTGMNTEAFF. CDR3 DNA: TGCAGCGCAAGTCCCGGGACAGGAATGAACACTGAAGCTTTCTTT.

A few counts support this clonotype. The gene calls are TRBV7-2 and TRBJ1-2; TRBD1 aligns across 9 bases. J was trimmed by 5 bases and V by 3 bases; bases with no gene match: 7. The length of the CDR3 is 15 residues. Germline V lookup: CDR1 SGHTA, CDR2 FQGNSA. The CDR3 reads CASSFTRTGDYGYTF. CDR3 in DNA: TGTGCCAGCAGCTTTACCAGGACAGGGGATTATGGCTACACCTTC.

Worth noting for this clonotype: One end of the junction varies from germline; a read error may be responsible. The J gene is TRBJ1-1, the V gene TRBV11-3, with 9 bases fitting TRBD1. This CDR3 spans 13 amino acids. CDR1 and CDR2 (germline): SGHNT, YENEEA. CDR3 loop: CASSVTGGTEAFF. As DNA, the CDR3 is TGTGCCAGCAGCGTCACAGGGGGCACTGAAGCTTTCTTC.

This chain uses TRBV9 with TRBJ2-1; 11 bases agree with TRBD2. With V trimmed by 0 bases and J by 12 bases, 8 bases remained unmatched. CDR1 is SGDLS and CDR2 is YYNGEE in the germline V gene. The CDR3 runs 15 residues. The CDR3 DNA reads TGTGCCAGCAGCGTAGCTATAGCGGGGGGGCTGGGGCAGTTCTTC. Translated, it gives CASSVAIAGGLGQFF.

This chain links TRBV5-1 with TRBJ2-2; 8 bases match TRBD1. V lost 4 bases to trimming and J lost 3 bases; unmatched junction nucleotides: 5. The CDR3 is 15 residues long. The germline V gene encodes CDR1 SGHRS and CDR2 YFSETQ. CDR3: CASSQGAQDTGELFF. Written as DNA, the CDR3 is TGCGCCAGCAGCCAGGGGGCGCAGGACACCGGGGAGCTGTTTTTT.

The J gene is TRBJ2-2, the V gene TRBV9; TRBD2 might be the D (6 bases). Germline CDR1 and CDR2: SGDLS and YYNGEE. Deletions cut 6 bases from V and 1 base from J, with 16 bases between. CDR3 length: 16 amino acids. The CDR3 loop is CASTTAGSRNTGELFF. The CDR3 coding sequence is TGTGCCAGCACTACCGCGGGGTCGCGGAACACCGGGGAGCTGTTTTTT.

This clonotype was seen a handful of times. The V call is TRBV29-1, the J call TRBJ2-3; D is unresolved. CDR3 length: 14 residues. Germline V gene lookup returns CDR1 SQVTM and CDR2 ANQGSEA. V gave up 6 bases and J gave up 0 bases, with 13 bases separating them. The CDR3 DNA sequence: TGCAGCGTCGATAGTGTCGTAAGCACAGATACGCAGTATTTT. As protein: CSVDSVVSTDTQYF.

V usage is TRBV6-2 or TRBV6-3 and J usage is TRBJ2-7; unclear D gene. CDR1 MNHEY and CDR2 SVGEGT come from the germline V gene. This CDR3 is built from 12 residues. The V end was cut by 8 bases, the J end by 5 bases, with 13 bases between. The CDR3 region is CASYSFAHEQYF. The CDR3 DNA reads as TGTGCCAGCTACTCATTCGCCCACGAGCAGTACTTC.

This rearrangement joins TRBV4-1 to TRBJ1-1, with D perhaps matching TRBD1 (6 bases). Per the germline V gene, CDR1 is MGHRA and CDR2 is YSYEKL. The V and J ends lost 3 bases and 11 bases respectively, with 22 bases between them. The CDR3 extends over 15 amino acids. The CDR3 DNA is TGCGCCAGCAGCCACCCCGGGGGGGCAGGCTATTATGCTTTCTTT. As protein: CASSHPGGAGYYAFF.

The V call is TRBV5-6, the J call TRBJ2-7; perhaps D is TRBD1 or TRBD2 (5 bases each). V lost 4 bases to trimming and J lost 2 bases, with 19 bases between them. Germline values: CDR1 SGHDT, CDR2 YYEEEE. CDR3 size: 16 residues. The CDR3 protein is CASSLYQPGRPYEQYF. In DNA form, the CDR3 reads TGTGCCAGCAGCCTTTACCAACCGGGACGGCCCTACGAGCAGTACTTC.

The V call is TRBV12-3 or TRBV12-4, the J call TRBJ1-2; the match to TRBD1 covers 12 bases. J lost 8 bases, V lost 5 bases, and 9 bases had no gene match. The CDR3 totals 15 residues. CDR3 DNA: TGTGCCAGCAGTGGGACAGGGGGCGCTTCGGGGGGCTACACCTTC. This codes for CASSGTGGASGGYTF.

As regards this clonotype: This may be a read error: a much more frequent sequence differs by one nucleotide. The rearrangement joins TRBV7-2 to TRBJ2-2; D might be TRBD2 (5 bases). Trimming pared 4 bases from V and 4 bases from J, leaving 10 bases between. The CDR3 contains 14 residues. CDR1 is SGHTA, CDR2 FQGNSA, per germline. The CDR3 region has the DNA TGTGCCAGCAGCTCTAGCTACACCACCGGGGAGCTGTTTTTT. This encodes CASSSSYTTGELFF.

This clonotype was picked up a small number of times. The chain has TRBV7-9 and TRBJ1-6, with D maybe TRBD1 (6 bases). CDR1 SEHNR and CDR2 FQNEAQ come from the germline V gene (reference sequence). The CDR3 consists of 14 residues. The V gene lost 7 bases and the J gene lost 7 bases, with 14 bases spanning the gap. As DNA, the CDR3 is TGTGCCAGCAACCCGAGGGGGGAGAATTCACCCCTCCACTTT. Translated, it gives CASNPRGENSPLHF.

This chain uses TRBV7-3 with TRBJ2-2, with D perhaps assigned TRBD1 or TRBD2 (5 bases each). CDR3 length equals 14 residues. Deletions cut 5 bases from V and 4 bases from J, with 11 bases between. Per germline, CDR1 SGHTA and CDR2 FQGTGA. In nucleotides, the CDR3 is TGTGCCAGCAGCACTGGGACCCGCACCGGGGAGCTGTTTTTT. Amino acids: CASSTGTRTGELFF.

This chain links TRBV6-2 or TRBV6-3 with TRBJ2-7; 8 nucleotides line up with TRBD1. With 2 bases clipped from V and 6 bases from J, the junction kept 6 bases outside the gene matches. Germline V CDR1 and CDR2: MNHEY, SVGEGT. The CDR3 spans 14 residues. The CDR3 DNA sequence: TGTGCCAGCAGTTACGTGGACAGGGACTTCGAGCAGTACTTC. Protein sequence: CASSYVDRDFEQYF.

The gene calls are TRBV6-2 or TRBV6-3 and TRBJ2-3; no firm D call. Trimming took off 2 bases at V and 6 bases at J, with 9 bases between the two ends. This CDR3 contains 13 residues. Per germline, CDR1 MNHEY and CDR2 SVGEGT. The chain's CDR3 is CASSYRDRDTQYF. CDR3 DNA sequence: TGTGCCAGCAGTTACAGGGATAGGGATACGCAGTATTTT.

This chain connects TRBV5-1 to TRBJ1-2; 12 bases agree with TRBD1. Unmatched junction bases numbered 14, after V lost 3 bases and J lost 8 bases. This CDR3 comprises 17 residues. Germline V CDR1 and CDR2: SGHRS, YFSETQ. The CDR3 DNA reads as TGCGCCAGCAGCTCCGACACACCGGGACAGGGGGCGGAGGGCTACACCTTC. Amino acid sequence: CASSSDTPGQGAEGYTF.